This TCR beta chain was captured by sequencing in a study of cytomegalovirus exposure and HLA in healthy donors. The method was immunoSEQ multiplex PCR; TCRdb's version includes in-frame clones alone and lacks a portion of them. This repertoire shows about 150,000 clones, 87% found once; its top ten account for roughly 4.8%. The CDR3 loop spans 13 amino acids. The V and J ends lost 6 bases and 7 bases respectively, with 13 bases between them. CDR1 and CDR2 from the germline V gene are MNHNY and SVGAGI (reference sequence). The sequenced material came from PBMCs. The chain couples TRBV6-6 to TRBJ1-5; D is perhaps TRBD1 (6 bases). This receptor was obtained from a man between 18 and 35 years old in good health and CMV-seropositive. The CDR3 here is CASRQGTGQPQHF. CDR3 bases: TGTGCCAGCAGACAGGGAACGGGACAGCCCCAGCATTTT.